This passage covers 9 T cell receptor beta chains from one sample sequenced in a study of chemoradiotherapy in HPV16-positive cancers (dated by TCRdb to 2022 to 2024). The library was made by the immunoSEQ multiplex PCR assay. This immuneACCESS table, as held by TCRdb, lists in-frame sequences with V and J called but not all clones. Of the missing ones, under half trace to an unresolved V gene in checked studies; the others have no known cause. The sample records about 39,000 clones, 75% to 85% of which are singletons. The leading ten clones occupy under 5.5% of the sample. Sequenced material: blood, taken from a patient who underwent chemoradiotherapy. Every receptor here comes from a human donor with HPV-associated anogenital cancer.

This chain uses TRBV5-1 with TRBJ2-1; 7 nucleotides agree with TRBD1. The CDR3 spans 13 residues. Germline loops: CDR1 SGHRS, CDR2 YFSETQ. V lost 0 bases to trimming and J lost 9 bases; unmatched junction nucleotides: 3. The CDR3 nucleotides are TGCGCCAGCAGCTTGGAGACAGGGCGTGAGCAGTTCTTC. Its protein is CASSLETGREQFF.

V and J are TRBV5-1 and TRBJ2-3; no clear D gene. The CDR3 runs 15 residues. V was cut by 4 bases and J by 1 base, with 13 bases left in between. Germline CDR1 reads SGHRS; CDR2 reads YFSETQ. CDR3 nucleotides: TGCGCCAGCAGCCCCACTGGTACCCGCACAGATACGCAGTATTTT. It yields the protein CASSPTGTRTDTQYF.

V and J are TRBV6-6 and TRBJ2-3; 7 nucleotides match TRBD2. V was pared by 2 bases and J by 8 bases, with 4 bases of the junction left unmatched. CDR3 length equals 13 residues. Germline assignment: CDR1 MNHNY and CDR2 SVGAGI (reference sequence). The CDR3 protein is CASSYGGETTQYF. CDR3 DNA sequence: TGTGCCAGCAGTTACGGGGGGGAAACTACGCAGTATTTT.

This clone was picked up one time. The gene calls are TRBV15 and TRBJ2-3; 11 bases are a match to TRBD1. CDR3 size: 16 residues. The trim removed 0 bases at V and 5 bases at J, leaving 4 bases unmatched. Per germline, CDR1 LNHNV and CDR2 YYDKDF (reference sequence). CDR3 sequence reads: CATSRDLGTGGDTQYF. The CDR3 DNA sequence: TGTGCCACCAGCAGAGATCTGGGGACAGGGGGAGATACGCAGTATTTT.

In this sample, this clone turned up once. One junction end disagrees with the germline gene, perhaps due to a read error. The J gene is TRBJ2-5, the V gene TRBV2; 16 positions agree with TRBD2. The V gene's germline CDR1 is SNHLY and CDR2 FYNNEI. The CDR3 totals 12 residues. The CDR3, as DNA: TGTGCCAGCACCGGGACTAGCGGGGGGGCCAACTTC. Protein product: CASTGTSGGANF.

The chain links TRBV7-9 to TRBJ2-3, with 9 bases fitting TRBD2. Germline V CDR1 and CDR2: SEHNR, FQNEAQ (reference sequence). The CDR3 is 15 amino acids. With 5 bases clipped from V and 4 bases from J, the junction kept 7 bases outside the gene matches. CDR3 protein: CASSRWTSEADTQYF. CDR3 nucleotide sequence: TGTGCCAGCAGCCGTTGGACTAGCGAGGCAGATACGCAGTATTTT. Looking up the rest from reference TRBV7-9 and TRBJ2-3 gives the full variable domain: DTGVSQNPRHKITKRGQNVTFRCDPISEHNRLYWYRQTLGQGPEFLTYFQNEAQLEKSRLLSDRFSAERPKGSFSTLEIQRTEQGDSAMYLCASSRWTSEADTQYFGPGTRLTVL.

The V and J genes are TRBV2 and TRBJ1-5; TRBD1 matches at 7 bases. Germline V gene sequence: CDR1 SNHLY, CDR2 FYNNEI. The CDR3 consists of 17 residues. V lost 8 bases and J lost 0; bases outside the gene matches: 13. DNA of the CDR3: TGTGCCAGCTCCCTGGGGGGACAGCTCTATAGCAATCAGCCCCAGCATTTT. Its protein is CASSLGGQLYSNQPQHF.

This clone was found once. The V gene is TRBV7-8, the J gene TRBJ1-3, with D hard to call. Looked up from germline, CDR1 is SGHVS and CDR2 is FQNEAQ. Trimming cost V 5 bases and J 2 bases, with 19 bases left between them. This CDR3 spans 17 amino acids. The CDR3 region is CASSRIRGPATGNTIYF. As DNA, the CDR3 is TGTGCCAGCAGCCGTATTCGTGGGCCCGCGACTGGAAACACCATATATTTT.

J is TRBJ2-3 and V is TRBV7-2; 7 nucleotides line up with TRBD2. With 3 bases clipped from V and 10 bases from J, the junction kept 10 bases outside the gene matches. The germline V gene encodes CDR1 SGHTA and CDR2 FQGNSA. The CDR3 is 14 residues long. DNA for the CDR3: TGTGCCAGCAGCTTCCTTTCTAGCGGTAGCGCGCAGTATTTT. As protein: CASSFLSSGSAQYF.